The rows below give T cell receptor beta chains drawn from one sample of a study of shared T cell receptors in the human thymus. Only in-frame clones appear in the TCRdb table, and some are missing; sequencing was by immunoSEQ multiplex PCR. The repertoire holds some 660,000 clones, with approximately 87% as singletons. These same records also appear under a second study, on human thymus T cells.

The material sequenced was thymocytes. These receptor sequences come from a boy in the first two years of life with a congenital heart defect. The CDR3 runs from the conserved cysteine through the conserved F or W. Fields, in order: clone size, V gene, J gene, D gene, CDR3 DNA, CDR3 protein. A D gene is named only where the DNA matches it firmly. Part of the rows lack a size; the others show once, few, many or a class for expanded clones.

abundance: -; v_gene: TRBV18; j_gene: TRBJ2-1; d_gene: -; CDR3nt: TGTGCCAGCTCACCCTTCCGCGACAGCTACAATGAGCAGTTCTTC; CDR3aa: CASSPFRDSYNEQFF
abundance: once; v_gene: TRBV29-1; j_gene: TRBJ2-1; d_gene: TRBD2; CDR3nt: TGCAGCGTTGCCCTAGCGGGGCCACTATACAATGAGCAGTTCTTC; CDR3aa: CSVALAGPLYNEQFF
abundance: -; v_gene: TRBV4-1; j_gene: TRBJ1-6; d_gene: TRBD1; CDR3nt: TGCGCCAGCAGCCAAGACAGGACAGGGCCGGCGGGAATAGGTTCACCCCTCCACTTT; CDR3aa: CASSQDRTGPAGIGSPLHF
abundance: -; v_gene: TRBV4-1; j_gene: TRBJ2-2; d_gene: TRBD1; CDR3nt: TGCGCCAGCAGCCCACGAGGGACAGGGAATACCGGGGAGCTGTTTTTT; CDR3aa: CASSPRGTGNTGELFF
abundance: -; v_gene: TRBV29-1; j_gene: TRBJ2-7; d_gene: TRBD1; CDR3nt: TGCAGCGTTGAACTAAAAAGCGGCAGGGGGCACGGCGAGCAGTACTTC; CDR3aa: CSVELKSGRGHGEQYF
abundance: -; v_gene: TRBV27; j_gene: TRBJ2-2; d_gene: TRBD1; CDR3nt: TGTGCCAGCAGTTATAAAGGTCCAATGAGACAGGGGGAGGTTACCGGGGAGCTGTTTTTT; CDR3aa: CASSYKGPMRQGEVTGELFF
abundance: -; v_gene: TRBV7-2; j_gene: TRBJ2-7; d_gene: TRBD1; CDR3nt: TGTGCCAGCAGCACTGTGGGACAGGAGCCGGACCAGCGCGACGAGCAGTACTTC; CDR3aa: CASSTVGQEPDQRDEQYF
abundance: -; v_gene: TRBV4-3; j_gene: TRBJ2-7; d_gene: -; CDR3nt: TGCGCCAGCAGCCAAGACATAGGAGGTTACGAGCAGTACTTC; CDR3aa: CASSQDIGGYEQYF
abundance: -; v_gene: TRBV30; j_gene: TRBJ1-5; d_gene: -; CDR3nt: TGTGCCTGGAGTACACACTACAGGGTAGAGGTGGACAATCAGCCCCAGCATTTT; CDR3aa: CAWSTHYRVEVDNQPQHF
abundance: -; v_gene: TRBV7-4; j_gene: TRBJ1-1; d_gene: -; CDR3nt: TGTGCCAGCAGCTTAACGGGGGTTAAAACTGAAGCTTTCTTT; CDR3aa: CASSLTGVKTEAFF
abundance: -; v_gene: TRBV2; j_gene: TRBJ2-7; d_gene: TRBD1; CDR3nt: TGTGCCAGCAGTGGGACAAACAGGGGGAAGGGCGAGCAGTACTTC; CDR3aa: CASSGTNRGKGEQYF
abundance: -; v_gene: TRBV27; j_gene: TRBJ2-3; d_gene: -; CDR3nt: TGTGCCAGCAGTTTACAGGGGATAGCCAAGGGTACGCAGTATTTT; CDR3aa: CASSLQGIAKGTQYF
abundance: -; v_gene: TRBV9; j_gene: TRBJ2-3; d_gene: -; CDR3nt: TGTGCCAGCAGCGTAGTCGCTAGCGCCCGGGAGAGGCTGGTAGATACGCAGTATTTT; CDR3aa: CASSVVASARERLVDTQYF
abundance: few; v_gene: TRBV4-3; j_gene: TRBJ1-3; d_gene: -; CDR3nt: TGCGCCAGCAGCCAAATCTTTCGCTCTGGAAACACCATATATTTT; CDR3aa: CASSQIFRSGNTIYF
abundance: -; v_gene: TRBV28; j_gene: TRBJ1-1; d_gene: -; CDR3nt: TGTGCCAGCAGTTTAGGGGTCTCCAGGGATGGGTCTGAAGCTTTCTTT; CDR3aa: CASSLGVSRDGSEAFF
abundance: -; v_gene: TRBV28; j_gene: TRBJ1-5; d_gene: TRBD1; CDR3nt: TGTGCCAGCAGCAAACAGGGGCCCAATCAGCCCCAGCATTTT; CDR3aa: CASSKQGPNQPQHF